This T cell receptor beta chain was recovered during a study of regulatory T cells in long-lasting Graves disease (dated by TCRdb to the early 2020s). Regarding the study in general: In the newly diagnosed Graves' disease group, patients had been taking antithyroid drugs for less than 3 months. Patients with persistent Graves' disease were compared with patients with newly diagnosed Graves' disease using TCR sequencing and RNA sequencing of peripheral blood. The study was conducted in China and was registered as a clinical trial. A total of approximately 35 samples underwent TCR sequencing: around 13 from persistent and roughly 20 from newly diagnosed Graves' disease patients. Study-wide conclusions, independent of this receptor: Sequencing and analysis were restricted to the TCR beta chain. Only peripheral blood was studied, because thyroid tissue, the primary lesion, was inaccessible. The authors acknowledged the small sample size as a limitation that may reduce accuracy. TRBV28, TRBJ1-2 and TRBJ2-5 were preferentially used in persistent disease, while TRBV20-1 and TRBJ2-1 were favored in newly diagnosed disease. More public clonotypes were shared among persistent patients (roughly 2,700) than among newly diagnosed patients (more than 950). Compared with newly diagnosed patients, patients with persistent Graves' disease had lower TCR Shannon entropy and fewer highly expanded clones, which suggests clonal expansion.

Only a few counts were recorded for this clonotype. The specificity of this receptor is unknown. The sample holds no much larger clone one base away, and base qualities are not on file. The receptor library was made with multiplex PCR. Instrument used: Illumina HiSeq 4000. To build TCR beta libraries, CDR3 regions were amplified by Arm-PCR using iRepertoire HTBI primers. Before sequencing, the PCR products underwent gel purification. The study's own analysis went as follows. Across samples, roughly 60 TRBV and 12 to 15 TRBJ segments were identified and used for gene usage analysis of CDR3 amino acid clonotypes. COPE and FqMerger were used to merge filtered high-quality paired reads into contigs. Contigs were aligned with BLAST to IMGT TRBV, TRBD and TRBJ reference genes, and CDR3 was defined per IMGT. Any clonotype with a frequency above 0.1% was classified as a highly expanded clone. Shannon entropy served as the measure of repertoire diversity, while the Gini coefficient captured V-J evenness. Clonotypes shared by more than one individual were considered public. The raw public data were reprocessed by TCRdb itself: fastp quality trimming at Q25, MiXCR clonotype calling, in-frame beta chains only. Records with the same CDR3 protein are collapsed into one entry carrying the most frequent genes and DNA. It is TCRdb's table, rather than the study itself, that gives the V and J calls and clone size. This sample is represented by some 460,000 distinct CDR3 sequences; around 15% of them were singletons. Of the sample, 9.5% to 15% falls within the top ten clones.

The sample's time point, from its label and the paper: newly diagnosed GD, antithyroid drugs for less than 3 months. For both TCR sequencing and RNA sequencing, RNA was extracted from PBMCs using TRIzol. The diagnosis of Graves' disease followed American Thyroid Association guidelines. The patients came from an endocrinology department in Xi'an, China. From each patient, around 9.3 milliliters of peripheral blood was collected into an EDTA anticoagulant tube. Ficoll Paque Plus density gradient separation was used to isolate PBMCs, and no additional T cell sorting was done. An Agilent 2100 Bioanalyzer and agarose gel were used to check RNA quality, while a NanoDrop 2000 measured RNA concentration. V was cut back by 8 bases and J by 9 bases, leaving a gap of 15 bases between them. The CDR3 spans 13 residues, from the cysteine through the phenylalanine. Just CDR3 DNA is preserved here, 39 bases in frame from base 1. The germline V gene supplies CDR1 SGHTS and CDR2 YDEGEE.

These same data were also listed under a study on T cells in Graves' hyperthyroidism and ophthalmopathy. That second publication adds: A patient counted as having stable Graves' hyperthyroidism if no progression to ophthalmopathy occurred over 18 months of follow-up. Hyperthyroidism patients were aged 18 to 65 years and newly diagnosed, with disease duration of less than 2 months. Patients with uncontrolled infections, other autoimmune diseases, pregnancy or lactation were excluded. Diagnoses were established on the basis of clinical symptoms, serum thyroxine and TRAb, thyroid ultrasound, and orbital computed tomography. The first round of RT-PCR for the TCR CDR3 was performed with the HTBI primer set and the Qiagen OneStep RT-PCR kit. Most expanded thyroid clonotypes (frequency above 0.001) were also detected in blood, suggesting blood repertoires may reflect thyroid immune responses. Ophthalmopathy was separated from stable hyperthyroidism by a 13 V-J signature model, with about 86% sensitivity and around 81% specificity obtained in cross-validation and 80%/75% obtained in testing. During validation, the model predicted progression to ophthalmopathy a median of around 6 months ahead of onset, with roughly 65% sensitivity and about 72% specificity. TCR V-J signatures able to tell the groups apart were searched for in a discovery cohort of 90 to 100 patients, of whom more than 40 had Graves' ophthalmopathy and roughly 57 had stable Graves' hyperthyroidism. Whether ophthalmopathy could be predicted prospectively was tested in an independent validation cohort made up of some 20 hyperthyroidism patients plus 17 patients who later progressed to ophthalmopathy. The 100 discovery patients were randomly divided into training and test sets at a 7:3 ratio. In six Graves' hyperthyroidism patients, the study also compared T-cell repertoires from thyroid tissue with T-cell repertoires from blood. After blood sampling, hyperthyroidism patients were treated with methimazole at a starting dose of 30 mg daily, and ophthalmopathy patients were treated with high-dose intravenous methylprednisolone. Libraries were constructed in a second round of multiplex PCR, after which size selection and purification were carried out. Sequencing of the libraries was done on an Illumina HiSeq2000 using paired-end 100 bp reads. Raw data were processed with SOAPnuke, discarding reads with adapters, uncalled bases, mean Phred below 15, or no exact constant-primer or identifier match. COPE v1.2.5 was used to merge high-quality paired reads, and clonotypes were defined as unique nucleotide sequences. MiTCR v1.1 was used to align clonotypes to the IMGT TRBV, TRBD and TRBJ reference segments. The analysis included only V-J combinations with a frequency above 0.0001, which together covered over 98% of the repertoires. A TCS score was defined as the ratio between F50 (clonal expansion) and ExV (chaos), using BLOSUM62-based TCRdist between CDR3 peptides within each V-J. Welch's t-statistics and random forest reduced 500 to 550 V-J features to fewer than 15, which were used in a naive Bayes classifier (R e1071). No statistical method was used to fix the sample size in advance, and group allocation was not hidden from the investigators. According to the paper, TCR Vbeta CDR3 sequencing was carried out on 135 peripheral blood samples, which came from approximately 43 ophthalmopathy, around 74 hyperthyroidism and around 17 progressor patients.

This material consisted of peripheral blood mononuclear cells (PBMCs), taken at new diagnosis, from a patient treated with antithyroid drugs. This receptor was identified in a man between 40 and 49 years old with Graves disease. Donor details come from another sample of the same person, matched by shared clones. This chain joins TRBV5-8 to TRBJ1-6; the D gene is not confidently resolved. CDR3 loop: CASLAVGISPLHF. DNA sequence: TGTGCCAGTCTGGCCGTCGGGATTTCACCCCTCCACTTT.